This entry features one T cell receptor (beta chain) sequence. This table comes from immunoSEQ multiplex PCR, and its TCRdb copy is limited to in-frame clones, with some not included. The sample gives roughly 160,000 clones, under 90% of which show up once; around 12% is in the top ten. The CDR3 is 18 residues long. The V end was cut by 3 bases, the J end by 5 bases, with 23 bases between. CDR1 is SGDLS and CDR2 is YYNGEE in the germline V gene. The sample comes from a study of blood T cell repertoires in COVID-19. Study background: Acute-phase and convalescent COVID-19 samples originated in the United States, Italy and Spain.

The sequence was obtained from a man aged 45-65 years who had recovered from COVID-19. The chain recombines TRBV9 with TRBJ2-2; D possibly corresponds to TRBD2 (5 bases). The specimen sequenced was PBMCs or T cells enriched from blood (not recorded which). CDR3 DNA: TGTGCCAGCAGCGCCGCCATGGGAGCCCACCTTGGGACCGGGGAGCTGTTTTTT. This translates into CASSAAMGAHLGTGELFF. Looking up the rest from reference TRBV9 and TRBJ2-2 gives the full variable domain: DSGVTQTPKHLITATGQRVTLRCSPRSGDLSVYWYQQSLDQGLQFLIQYYNGEERAKGNILERFSAQQFPDLHSELNLSSLELGDSALYFCASSAAMGAHLGTGELFFGEGSRLTVL.